The source of this T cell receptor beta chain is a study of CD8+CD57+ T cells in acquired aplastic anemia. At the level of the study: The sorted CD4+ and CD8+ cells yielded an average approximately 3 ug of DNA. An average of roughly 11 million reads for CD4+ cells was obtained from healthy donors. Findings of the study overall: Researchers reported that CD8+ Simpson's diversity was not significantly different in patients versus controls.

This clonotype was seen at least ten times. Its antigen is currently unknown. The use of genomic DNA as template underpinned the TCR beta VDJ and CDR3 profiling. TCRdb recomputed calls from the reads with MiXCR, one row per CDR3 protein. Of 130,000 or so distinct CDR3 sequences listed, more than 35% were seen once; the top ten hold less than 8.5%. Germline CDR1 is LNHDA and CDR2 is SQIVND (reference sequence). The CDR3 contains 12 residues. Trimming cost V 2 bases and J 7 bases, with 5 bases left between them. This receptor was identified in a human donor in good health, serving as a control. The rearrangement links TRBV19 to TRBJ1-4; no clear D gene. Sequencing was carried out using sorted CD4+, CD8+, or CD8+CD57+ T cells (not recorded which) from PBMCs. The CDR3: CASSIIGEKLFF. The CDR3 coding sequence is TGTGCCAGTAGTATAATTGGTGAAAAACTGTTTTTT. Drawing the rest from reference TRBV19 and TRBJ1-4, the complete variable domain is DGGITQSPKYLFRKEGQNVTLSCEQNLNHDAMYWYRQDPGQGLRLIYYSQIVNDFQKGDIAEGYSVSREKKESFPLTVTSAQKNPTAFYLCASSIIGEKLFFGSGTQLSVL.